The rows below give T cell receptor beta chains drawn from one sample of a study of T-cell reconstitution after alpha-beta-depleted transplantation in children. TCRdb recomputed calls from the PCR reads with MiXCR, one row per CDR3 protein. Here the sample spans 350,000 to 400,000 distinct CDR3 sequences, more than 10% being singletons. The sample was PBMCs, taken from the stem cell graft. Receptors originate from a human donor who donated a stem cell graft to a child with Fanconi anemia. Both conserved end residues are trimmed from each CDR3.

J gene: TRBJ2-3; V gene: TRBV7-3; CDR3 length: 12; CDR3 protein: ASSQGSRTDTQY
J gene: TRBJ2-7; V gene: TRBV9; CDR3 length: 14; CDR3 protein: ASSPRQGLITYEQY
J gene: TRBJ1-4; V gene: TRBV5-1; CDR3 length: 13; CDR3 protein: ASSLSARSNEKLF
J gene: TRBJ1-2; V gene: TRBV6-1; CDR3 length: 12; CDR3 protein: ASSLQGVNYGYT
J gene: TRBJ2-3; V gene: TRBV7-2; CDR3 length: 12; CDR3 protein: ASSINRGGDTQY
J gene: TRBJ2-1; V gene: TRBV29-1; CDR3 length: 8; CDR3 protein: SVLRGEQF
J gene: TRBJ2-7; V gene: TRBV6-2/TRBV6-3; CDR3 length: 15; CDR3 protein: ASSYPLGSGQAYEQY
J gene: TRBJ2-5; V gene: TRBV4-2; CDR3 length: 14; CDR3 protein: ASSVRGSGGAETQY
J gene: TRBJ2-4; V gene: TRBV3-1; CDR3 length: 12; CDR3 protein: ASSPRGRRNIQY
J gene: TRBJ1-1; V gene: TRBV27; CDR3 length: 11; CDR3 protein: ASLTGGMTEAF
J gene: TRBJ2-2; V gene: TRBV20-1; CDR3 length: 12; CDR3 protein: SARKTGITGELF
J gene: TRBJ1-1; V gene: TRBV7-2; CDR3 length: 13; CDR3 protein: ASSPSLSQYTEAF
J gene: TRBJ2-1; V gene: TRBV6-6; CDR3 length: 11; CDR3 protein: ASTRDYYEEQF
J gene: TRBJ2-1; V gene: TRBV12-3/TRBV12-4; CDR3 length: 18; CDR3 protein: ASSLGSGTGGRSSYNEQF
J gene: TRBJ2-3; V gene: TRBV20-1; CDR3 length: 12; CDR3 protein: SALLAGATDTQY
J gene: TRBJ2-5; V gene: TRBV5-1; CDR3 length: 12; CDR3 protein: ASSLGGFRETQY
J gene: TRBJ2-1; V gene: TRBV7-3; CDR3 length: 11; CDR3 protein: ASSLGTGHEQF
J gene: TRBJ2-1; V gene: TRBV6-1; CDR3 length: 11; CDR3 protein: ASVGGSLDEQF
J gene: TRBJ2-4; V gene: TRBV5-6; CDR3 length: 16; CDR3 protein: ASSSGLSRGIAKNIQY
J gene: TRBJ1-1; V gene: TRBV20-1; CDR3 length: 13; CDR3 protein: SAPTSTVMNTEAF
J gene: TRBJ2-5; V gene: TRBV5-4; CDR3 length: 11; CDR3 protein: ASRPRDYETQY
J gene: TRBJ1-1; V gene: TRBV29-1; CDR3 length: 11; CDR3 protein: SARRHRGTEAF
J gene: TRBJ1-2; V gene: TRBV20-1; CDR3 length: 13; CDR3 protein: SARPGQGESYGYT
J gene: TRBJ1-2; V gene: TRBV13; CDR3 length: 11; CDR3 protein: ASSRDRGSGYT
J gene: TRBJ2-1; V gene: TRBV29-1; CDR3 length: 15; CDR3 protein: SVEDPLFVGARNEQF
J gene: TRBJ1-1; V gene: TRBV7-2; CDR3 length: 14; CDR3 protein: ASSLAIGQGDNEAF
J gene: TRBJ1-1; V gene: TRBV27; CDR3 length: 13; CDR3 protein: ASSLGPRGSAEAF